These T cell receptor beta chains were read from a single sample in a study of cytomegalovirus exposure and HLA in healthy donors. Assay: immunoSEQ multiplex PCR; the TCRdb copy retains only in-frame clones and omits some. Here the sample spans about 130,000 clones, 75% to 90% being singletons. Sequenced: PBMCs. These receptors originate from a woman in her thirties or forties in good health and CMV-seronegative. CDR3s leave out the opening cysteine and the closing phenylalanine or tryptophan. Fields, in order: CDR3 length, V gene, CDR3 protein.

CDR3 length: 15; V gene: TRBV9; CDR3 protein: ASSVGGLAGGSSEQF
CDR3 length: 12; V gene: TRBV6-1; CDR3 protein: ASNEGQGQETQY
CDR3 length: 13; V gene: TRBV5-1; CDR3 protein: ASRQGEDGKNIQY
CDR3 length: 13; V gene: TRBV6-1; CDR3 protein: SSSTSRGANSPLH
CDR3 length: 15; V gene: TRBV28; CDR3 protein: ASSLDPAGVRKYEQY
CDR3 length: 14; V gene: TRBV7-9; CDR3 protein: ASSHTSGDSYNEQF
CDR3 length: 12; V gene: TRBV5-4; CDR3 protein: ASSSPGTHYEQY
CDR3 length: 13; V gene: TRBV27; CDR3 protein: ASSPGTGGNQPQH
CDR3 length: 13; V gene: TRBV7-3; CDR3 protein: ASSVRDIGYNEQF
CDR3 length: 13; V gene: TRBV30; CDR3 protein: AWRAQGPRVYEQY
CDR3 length: 13; V gene: TRBV7-2; CDR3 protein: ASSLGRTPTDTQY
CDR3 length: 12; V gene: TRBV7-2; CDR3 protein: ASSLVDNSYEQY
CDR3 length: 11; V gene: TRBV5-1; CDR3 protein: ASSGRGAYEQY
CDR3 length: 13; V gene: TRBV25-1; CDR3 protein: ASSGTSGVGETQY
CDR3 length: 11; V gene: TRBV5-3; CDR3 protein: AGDRGLGTEAF
CDR3 length: 10; V gene: TRBV27; CDR3 protein: ASSLWEGEQY
CDR3 length: 14; V gene: TRBV7-9; CDR3 protein: ASSLMGGRSNEKLF
CDR3 length: 9; V gene: TRBV18; CDR3 protein: ASSTGEGAF